A single sample is the source of the 20 T cell receptor beta chains below, sequenced in a study of cytomegalovirus exposure and HLA in healthy donors. The PCR had 60 Vbeta and 13 Jbeta primers. TCRdb's copy holds only in-frame clones and misses some; the assay was immunoSEQ multiplex PCR. The sample contains 100,000 to 150,000 clones, approximately 86% of which appear only once. The specimen was PBMCs. The receptors shown here come from a boy aged 10-17 years in good health and CMV-seronegative.

This rearrangement joins TRBV7-2 to TRBJ2-4; 9 bases are a match to TRBD2. The CDR3 sequence is 17 residues long. V trimming: 2 bases; J trimming: 3 bases; junction bases outside the gene matches: 8. Looked up from germline, CDR1 is SGHTA and CDR2 is FQGNSA. The CDR3 DNA reads as TGTGCCAGCAGCTTAAGCGGCGGGAGGGGGGGCAAAAACATTCAGTACTTC. Protein: CASSLSGGRGGKNIQYF.

J is TRBJ1-3 and V is TRBV6-1, with 9 bases identical to TRBD1. V was clipped by 2 bases and J by 4 bases; unmatched bases: 3. Germline values: CDR1 MNHNS, CDR2 SASEGT. The CDR3 spans 15 residues. The CDR3, as DNA: TGTGCCAGCAGTGAAACAGGGGGCAGGGGAAACACCATATATTTT. Encoded protein: CASSETGGRGNTIYF.

This clone appeared once. V and J are TRBV5-6 and TRBJ2-5; TRBD1 is a possible D gene (5 bases). TRBJ2-7 explains the end of the DNA better; the J call may be wrong. The CDR3 has 15 amino acids. Germline V gives CDR1 SGHDT, CDR2 YYEEEE. This CDR3 reads CASKIWGSGSYEQYF. CDR3 DNA: TGTGCCAGCAAGATTTGGGGTTCAGGGTCCTACGAGCAGTACTTC.

The rearrangement uses TRBV5-4 and TRBJ1-1; the match to TRBD1 covers 9 bases. CDR1 and CDR2 from the germline V gene are SGHNT and YYREEE (reference sequence). The V gene end was trimmed by 3 bases and the J gene end by 7 bases; junction bases not matched to a gene: 4. The length of the CDR3 is 13 residues. CDR3 bases: TGTGCCAGCAGCTGGGACAGGGTCAATGAAGCTTTCTTT. Protein: CASSWDRVNEAFF.

V is TRBV5-4 and J is TRBJ1-2, with unresolved D. CDR1 SGHNT and CDR2 YYREEE come from the germline V gene (reference sequence). The CDR3 is 15 residues long. Trimming stripped 4 bases from V and 3 bases from J, with 16 bases between. CDR3 sequence reads: CASSLRGGVDYGYTF. The DNA for the CDR3 is TGTGCCAGCAGCCTCCGGGGTGGGGTCGACTATGGCTACACCTTC.

The chain joins TRBV29-1 to TRBJ1-1; D gene uncertain. In germline, CDR1 is SQVTM, CDR2 ANQGSEA. The germline V and J ends were trimmed by 6 bases and 3 bases, with 11 bases remaining between them. The CDR3 spans 12 residues. In DNA form, the CDR3 reads TGCAGCGTCACACGGGTAGACACTGAAGCTTTCTTT. Its translation is CSVTRVDTEAFF.

V gene TRBV14 combines with J gene TRBJ2-1; 7 nucleotides line up with TRBD2. J lost 0 bases, V lost 1 base, and 0 bases had no gene match. This CDR3 has 15 residues. Germline V gives CDR1 SGHDN, CDR2 FVKESK. This CDR3 is CASSQGTSSYNEQFF. The DNA of the CDR3 is TGTGCCAGCAGCCAAGGGACTAGCTCCTACAATGAGCAGTTCTTC.

The J gene is TRBJ2-5, the V gene TRBV29-1; a weak D match, TRBD2 (7 bases). The CDR3 is 14 amino acids. V was cut by 7 bases and J by 4 bases, with 19 bases left in between. Germline CDR1 SQVTM, CDR2 ANQGSEA. In nucleotides, the CDR3 is TGCAGCGGAGACTCCACAGGGAGGGGAGAGACCCAGTACTTC. This translates into CSGDSTGRGETQYF.

V and J are TRBV29-1 and TRBJ2-5, with 12 bases matching TRBD2. CDR3 length equals 18 residues. The J segment lost 5 bases and the V segment lost 0 bases, leaving 13 bases of the junction unmatched. Germline CDR1 is SQVTM and CDR2 is ANQGSEA. The CDR3 region has the DNA TGCAGCGTTGAAGATTGGGAGCTAGCGGGAGGGCCCCGGGAGACCCAGTACTTC. Translating gives CSVEDWELAGGPRETQYF.

The rearrangement joins TRBV2 to TRBJ1-4, with D uncertain. Germline values: CDR1 SNHLY, CDR2 FYNNEI. The CDR3 loop spans 12 amino acids. Trimming pared 4 bases from V and 5 bases from J, leaving 5 bases between. CDR3 in amino acids: CASSVQNEKLFF. CDR3 bases: TGTGCCAGCAGTGTTCAGAATGAAAAACTGTTTTTT. The full variable domain, in which reference TRBV2 and TRBJ1-4 provide the parts outside the CDR3, is EPEVTQTPSHQVTQMGQEVILRCVPISNHLYFYWYRQILGQKVEFLVSFYNNEISEKSEIFDDQFSVERPDGSNFTLKIRSTKLEDSAMYFCASSVQNEKLFFGSGTQLSVL.

This clone was counted only a few times. V usage is TRBV18 and J usage is TRBJ1-1; 8 bases are shared with TRBD1. CDR3 size: 16 residues. Germline V lookup: CDR1 KGHSH, CDR2 LQKENI. V lost 1 base and J lost 4; bases outside the gene matches: 8. The DNA of the CDR3 is TGTGCCAGCTCACCACTGCGTACAGGGGGGCCCACTGAAGCTTTCTTT. It specifies CASSPLRTGGPTEAFF.

The gene calls are TRBV5-1 and TRBJ1-6, with D possibly being TRBD1 (5 bases). This CDR3 is built from 15 residues. The germline V gene encodes CDR1 SGHRS and CDR2 YFSETQ. Trimming took off 0 bases at V and 5 bases at J, with 9 bases between the two ends. This CDR3 is CASSLAGPNNSPLHF. The CDR3 DNA follows: TGCGCCAGCAGCTTGGCAGGGCCGAATAATTCACCCCTCCACTTT.

This sequence joins TRBV7-2 and TRBJ2-7, with a tentative D call TRBD2 (7 bases). Germline V lookup: CDR1 SGHTA, CDR2 FQGNSA. The ends were cut back, 6 bases at V and 1 base at J, with 19 bases in the middle. The CDR3 spans 16 residues. The DNA for the CDR3 is TGTGCCAGCAGTCCGGGGGGCAGTTCGAGGTCCTACGAGCAGTACTTC. This codes for CASSPGGSSRSYEQYF.

The J gene is TRBJ2-7, the V gene TRBV6-1, with 8 bases lining up with TRBD2. The length of the CDR3 is 15 residues. Germline trimming cut 4 bases from V and 1 base from J; bases unmatched to any gene: 6. Germline V CDR1 and CDR2: MNHNS, SASEGT. The CDR3 sequence: CASSVYSGESYEQYF. The CDR3 DNA reads as TGTGCCAGCAGTGTTTATAGCGGGGAGTCCTACGAGCAGTACTTC.

A word on this clone: One end of the junction is discordant with germline, which a read error may explain. This rearrangement joins TRBV6-5 to TRBJ1-2; possible D gene TRBD1, 5 bases. The CDR3 sequence is 15 residues long. Per germline, CDR1 MNHEY and CDR2 SVGAGI. The CDR3 is CASSYSWEGTYGYPF. CDR3 bases: TGTGCCAGCAGTTACTCCTGGGAGGGGACCTATGGCTACCCCTTC.

The chain couples TRBV4-1 to TRBJ2-1; D may be TRBD2 (5 bases). CDR3 length: 13 residues. V shed 2 bases and J shed 15 bases, with 17 bases lying between them. The germline gives CDR1 MGHRA, CDR2 YSYEKL. The CDR3 spells CASSQYETDSPFF. The CDR3 DNA follows: TGCGCCAGCAGCCAATACGAAACGGACTCCCCGTTCTTC.

V usage is TRBV4-2 and J usage is TRBJ2-3; 7 bases map to TRBD1. Germline lookup yields CDR1 LGHNA and CDR2 YNFKEQ. This CDR3 has 17 amino acids. The V segment lost 0 bases and the J segment 5 bases; nucleotides outside the gene matches: 11. This CDR3 reads CASSQDRDRGWVDTQYF. For the CDR3, the DNA is TGTGCCAGCAGCCAAGATAGGGACAGAGGGTGGGTAGATACGCAGTATTTT.

The chain is built from TRBV11-2 and TRBJ1-1, with TRBD1 matching 8 bases. The CDR3 has 14 residues. CDR1 and CDR2 from the germline V gene are SGHAT and FQNNGV. The V gene end was trimmed by 4 bases and the J gene end by 3 bases; junction bases not matched to a gene: 4. The CDR3 DNA is TGTGCCAGCAGCTCGGGGACAGGCCACACTGAAGCTTTCTTT. It specifies CASSSGTGHTEAFF.

CDR3 residues: CASSLGAGARNHGYTF. The CDR3 region has the DNA TGTGCCAGCAGCTTAGGGGCCGGAGCACGAAATCATGGCTACACCTTC. V and J are TRBV13 and TRBJ1-2; no clear D. CDR1 PRHDT and CDR2 FYEKMQ come from the germline V gene (reference sequence). The CDR3 is made up of 16 amino acids. V gave up 0 bases and J gave up 6 bases, with 17 bases separating them.

CDR3 protein: CASSGVATNEKLFF. For the CDR3, the DNA is TGTGCCAGCAGTGGAGTTGCAACTAATGAAAAACTGTTTTTT. The chain links TRBV2 to TRBJ1-4; the D is unclear. The V gene's germline CDR1 is SNHLY and CDR2 FYNNEI. This CDR3 is built from 14 residues. V was cut by 4 bases and J by 0 bases, with 6 bases left in between.